Listed below are T cell receptor beta chains from one sample, sequenced in a study of blood T cell repertoires in COVID-19. Measured with immunoSEQ multiplex PCR; TCRdb has only the in-frame clones, and not every one. The repertoire includes some 180,000 clones, 75% to 85% of them detected once, and about 12% sits in the top ten. Sequenced: peripheral blood. The receptors here all came from a human donor in a cohort sampled during active COVID-19. Each CDR3 is given with its conserved first and last residue. Each record gives: clone size, J gene, V gene, D gene, CDR3 DNA, CDR3 protein. The D gene is left open where the match is weak. Only some rows state a clone size, as once, few, many or a class for expanded clones.

>once|TRBJ1-6|TRBV5-1|-
TGCGCCAGCAGCCGGGAACCCCAGGGGCCCCCCCTCCACTTT
CASSREPQGPPLHF
>-|TRBJ2-5|TRBV29-1|TRBD1
TGCAGCGTTGTATGGCCAGGGGGCCAAGAGACCCAGTACTTC
CSVVWPGGQETQYF
>-|TRBJ2-7|TRBV6-5|-
TGTGCCAGCACCCGAAGGGGCAGCTACGAGCAGTACTTC
CASTRRGSYEQYF
>-|TRBJ2-7|TRBV29-1|-
TGCAGCGTGGTAGGGACACAAGTCTCCTACGAGCAGTACTTC
CSVVGTQVSYEQYF
>-|TRBJ2-3|TRBV2|-
TGTGCCAGCAGTCTACTTGACGGGAGCACAGATACGCAGTATTTT
CASSLLDGSTDTQYF
>-|TRBJ2-7|TRBV7-8|-
TGTGCCAGCAGTGTAGGTATTGACAGCTCCTACGAGCAGTACTTC
CASSVGIDSSYEQYF
>-|TRBJ2-1|TRBV4-2|-
TGTGCCAGCAGCCAAGTCGCGAGTACCTACAATGAGCAGTTCTTC
CASSQVASTYNEQFF
>-|TRBJ2-2|TRBV24-1|-
TGTGCCACCAGTCCAGGTCCCGAGCGGACCACCGGGGAGCTGTTTTTT
CATSPGPERTTGELFF
>-|TRBJ2-3|TRBV5-1|TRBD1
TGCGCCAGCAGCTCCTTACAGGGGGCGGTTGCAGATACGCAGTATTTT
CASSSLQGAVADTQYF
>-|TRBJ2-1|TRBV6-5|TRBD2
TGTGCCAGCAGTTCGGGACTAGCGGGAGTTGTAGAGCAGTTCTTC
CASSSGLAGVVEQFF
>-|TRBJ2-3|TRBV18|-
TGTGCCAGCTCACCGGCAAGGGAGGGCACAGATACGCAGTATTTT
CASSPAREGTDTQYF
>-|TRBJ1-1|TRBV9|-
TGTGCCAGCAGCGCCCGGGGTAGCCTGAACACTGAAGCTTTCTTT
CASSARGSLNTEAFF
>once|TRBJ2-3|TRBV11-2|-
TGTGCCAGCAGATCGAGGGCCGCCGGAGATACGCAGTATTTT
CASRSRAAGDTQYF
>once|TRBJ1-4|TRBV18|TRBD1
TGTGCCAGCTCACCGGGACAGGGGGGCGAAAAACTGTTTTTT
CASSPGQGGEKLFF
>-|TRBJ2-2|TRBV6-1|TRBD1
TGTGCCAGCAGTGAACAGGGGGCCACCGGGGAGCTGTTTTTT
CASSEQGATGELFF
>many|TRBJ2-5|TRBV10-3|TRBD1
TGTGCCATCAGTGAGCTCTGGGACAGACAGTACCAAGAGACCCAGTACTTC
CAISELWDRQYQETQYF
>-|TRBJ1-2|TRBV28|TRBD1
TGTGCCAGCAGTTTTGTTACGGGGACAGGGAAAGACTATGGCTACACCTTC
CASSFVTGTGKDYGYTF
>once|TRBJ2-7|TRBV15|TRBD2
TGTGCCACCAGCAGAGCTAGCGGGAATGGCGAGCAGTACTTC
CATSRASGNGEQYF
>-|TRBJ1-5|TRBV19|-
TGTGCCAGTAGCATGGGGGGGGCGCGTCAGCCCCAGCATTTT
CASSMGGARQPQHF
>-|TRBJ1-2|TRBV7-2|TRBD1
TGTGCCAGCAGCAGGTCGACAGGGGAGACCTATGGCTACACCTTC
CASSRSTGETYGYTF
>-|TRBJ2-3|TRBV2|TRBD1
TGTGCCAGCAGGGACAGGCCACCAGGGACAGATACGCAGTATTTT
CASRDRPPGTDTQYF
>-|TRBJ1-5|TRBV15|-
TGTGCCACCAGCAGGGAATCAGGGTATAGCAATCAGCCCCAGCATTTT
CATSRESGYSNQPQHF
>-|TRBJ1-1|TRBV15|TRBD1
TGTGCCACCAGCAGAAGACAGGGGGCGGGCACTGAAGCTTTCTTT
CATSRRQGAGTEAFF
>-|TRBJ2-5|TRBV18|TRBD1
TGTGCCAGCTCACGTAACTCAGGGGGTCAAGAGACCCAGTACTTC
CASSRNSGGQETQYF
>-|TRBJ1-6|TRBV18|-
TGTGCCAGCTCACCGAACAGTTATAATTCACCCCTCCACTTT
CASSPNSYNSPLHF
>-|TRBJ1-3|TRBV28|-
TGTGCCAGCACTGAAGGGGCCATCTCTGGAAACACCATATATTTT
CASTEGAISGNTIYF
>-|TRBJ1-1|TRBV6-5|-
TGTGCCAGCAGTTACCAGATATCGGCGGTGAACACTGAAGCTTTCTTT
CASSYQISAVNTEAFF
>-|TRBJ1-4|TRBV14|-
TGTGCCAGCAGCCCCGGACGCCGGGGGGAAAAACTGTTTTTT
CASSPGRRGEKLFF
>-|TRBJ2-5|TRBV12-5|-
TGTGCTAGTGGCCGCCAAGAGACCCAGTACTTC
CASGRQETQYF
>-|TRBJ2-3|TRBV4-1|TRBD2
TGCGCCAGCAGCCAAAGCGGGGGGACCCAAAATACGCAGTATTTT
CASSQSGGTQNTQYF
>-|TRBJ2-7|TRBV27|-
TGTGCCAGCAGTTTAGGGGGCGACAGGTACTCCTACGAGCAGTACTTC
CASSLGGDRYSYEQYF
>-|TRBJ2-7|TRBV19|TRBD1
TGTGCCAGTAGTGCCAACCGGGACAGGGCAGGGCAGTACTTC
CASSANRDRAGQYF
>-|TRBJ2-1|TRBV5-1|-
TGCGCCAGCAGCATGGCCTGGGGGCCGAATGAGCAGTTCTTC
CASSMAWGPNEQFF
>-|TRBJ2-3|TRBV4-1|TRBD1
TGCGCCAGCAGCCAAGTTTACGTCGGGACAGGAGGCACAGATACGCAGTATTTT
CASSQVYVGTGGTDTQYF
>-|TRBJ1-4|TRBV19|-
TGTGCCAGTAGTTTCGGACAGACAACTAATGAAAAACTGTTTTTT
CASSFGQTTNEKLFF
>-|TRBJ2-3|TRBV2|TRBD2
TGTGCCAGCAGTGAGGATAAGTTCCTAGCGGGAGATACGCAGTATTTT
CASSEDKFLAGDTQYF
>many|TRBJ2-1|TRBV20-1|TRBD2
TGCAGTGCTTGGCCTAGCGGGACTCAGTTCTTC
CSAWPSGTQFF
>-|TRBJ2-3|TRBV5-4|-
TGTGCCAGCAGCTTGTTCGCGGATACGCAGTATTTT
CASSLFADTQYF
>-|TRBJ1-6|TRBV4-1|TRBD1
TGCGCCAACCCGGGTTGGTCGGGACAGGGAAATTCACCCCTCCACTTT
CANPGWSGQGNSPLHF
>-|TRBJ1-1|TRBV18|-
TGTGCCAGCTCACCACTGGGGCACACTGAAGCTTTCTTT
CASSPLGHTEAFF
>-|TRBJ1-5|TRBV18|-
TGTGCCAGCTCCGGCGGGGATCAGCCCCAGCATTTT
CASSGGDQPQHF
>-|TRBJ1-5|TRBV23-1|-
TGCGCCAGCAGTCAATCTGCAGGGGTAGGGCAGCCCCAGCATTTT
CASSQSAGVGQPQHF
>-|TRBJ1-6|TRBV6-5|TRBD1
TGTGCCAGCAGTTCCGCGGCCGGGACAGGCTATTCACCCCTCCACTTT
CASSSAAGTGYSPLHF
>-|TRBJ2-1|TRBV7-9|TRBD2
TGTGCCAGCAGCTTAGGACTAGCGGGAGACAATGAGCAGTTCTTC
CASSLGLAGDNEQFF
>once|TRBJ2-5|TRBV9|TRBD2
TGTGCCAGCAGCGTAGTAGCGGGAGAGCGTGAGACCCAGTACTTC
CASSVVAGERETQYF
>-|TRBJ2-7|TRBV7-9|TRBD1
TGTGCCAGCAGCTCCACCATAGACAGGGCGTACTCCCCCTACGAGCAGTACTTC
CASSSTIDRAYSPYEQYF
>-|TRBJ1-2|TRBV4-1|-
TGCGCCAGCAGCCTACCCGGGGGAGGGGATACGAGAGGCTACACCTTC
CASSLPGGGDTRGYTF
>-|TRBJ2-7|TRBV10-3|TRBD2
TGTGCCATCAGGGAGACTAGCGGCTACGAGCAGTACTTC
CAIRETSGYEQYF
>once|TRBJ2-2|TRBV7-9|-
TGTGCCAGCAGCTCTAAGGCCCGAGGCACCGGGGAGCTGTTTTTT
CASSSKARGTGELFF
>-|TRBJ2-7|TRBV29-1|TRBD2
TGCAGCGTTGAACGGGAGGGTTGTAGACTAGCCATATCCTACGAGCAGTACTTC
CSVEREGCRLAISYEQYF
>-|TRBJ1-1|TRBV4-2|-
TGTGCCAGCAGCCAAGACCCGGGGGACACTGAAGCTTTCTTT
CASSQDPGDTEAFF
>-|TRBJ2-3|TRBV18|TRBD2
TGTGCCAGCTCACGAGCGGCAATTCAGACTAGCGGGATAACAGATACGCAGTATTTT
CASSRAAIQTSGITDTQYF